This T cell receptor beta chain was found in a study of cytomegalovirus exposure and HLA in healthy donors (dated 2017 in TCRdb). With regard to the full study: An earlier analysis of approximately 640 of the donors reported 250 to 350 Gb of sequence data and some 120 million unique TCR beta sequences from approximately 180 million T cells. HLA typing covered class I and class II loci at four-digit resolution. The later analysis used no new phenotypic data to find candidate immune exposures, relying instead on TCR beta sequences and their occurrence across donors. Donor age, sex, ethnicity and CMV serostatus were compiled together with the repertoire data. Approximately 310 gigabases of sequencing data and tens of millions of unique TCR sequences were included in an early release covering about 620 HLA-typed donors. High-throughput TCR immunosequencing, statistical association of individual TCRs with disease status, and machine learning were combined to predict cytomegalovirus infection status. Among the roughly 400 genotyped donors, around 79% belonged to the genetic ancestry cluster associated with self-reported Caucasian donors. Among a few hundred genotyped donors of the cohort, an average of about 240,000 unique TCR beta nucleotide sequences were sequenced per donor, roughly a sixth of them non-productive. Using immunosequencing, the study profiled T cell repertoires from some 670 subjects and related those repertoires to cytomegalovirus serostatus. An earlier analysis of 450 to 750 of the donors used high-throughput TCR beta sequencing to judge whether each TCR beta V gene segment behaved as functional or pseudogenic. Genome-wide SNP genotypes for about three fifths of the roughly 670 donors were used in a later genetic analysis, which treated that subset as a discovery cohort. Typing coverage varied by locus: roughly 620-640 donors for A, B, C, DRB1 and DQB1; 522 for DQA1; nearly 610 for DPA1; more than 450 for DPB1. A few DR-DQ haplotypes were handled as single units for association and clustering because linkage in the cohort was strong. The study aimed to test whether cataloging public T cell receptors could reveal signatures of past pathogen exposure. A later analysis re-examined previously published TCR beta repertoires from roughly 650 donors and added high-resolution HLA genotyping to investigate patterns of TCR occurrence. Along with the approximately 700-subject first cohort, a separate validation cohort of over 90 different subjects was used. Every repertoire in the discovery cohort had been generated on one and the same sequencing platform.

The library relied on the immunoSEQ multiplex PCR assay. The multiplex PCR relied on a mix of 60 forward primers for TCR Vbeta segments and 13 reverse primers for TCR Jbeta segments. The CDR3 region of rearranged TCR beta genes was amplified from genomic DNA by a multiplex PCR assay. The amplified TCR beta libraries were sequenced on the Illumina HiSeq System as 87-base-pair reads. The paper's processing steps were these. A later analysis tallied 75 million to 85 million unique TCR beta chains across the 700 or so repertoires, and around 12 million of those chains were shared by two or more donors. To remove PCR and sequencing errors, raw reads were error-corrected and collapsed into unique sequences using a nearest-neighbor algorithm that merged closely related sequences. CDR3 sequences were aligned to IMGT reference sequences to assign V, D and J gene segments. For a sequence to be retained, at least a six-nucleotide match to both a V gene segment and a J gene segment was required. Rearrangements were classified as productive when the CDR3 lacked stop codons and remained in frame with V and J, and all other rearrangements were classified as non-productive. CDR3 was defined by IMGT convention, running from the second conserved V-encoded cysteine to the conserved J-encoded phenylalanine. The earlier analysis of some 550 of the donors excluded any sequence lacking an unambiguous match to a single V gene segment. An earlier analysis of fewer than 750 of the donors called V segments functional above 56.7% productive rearrangements and segregating when the between-donor standard deviation exceeded 5%. A statistical classification framework was built for diagnosing cytomegalovirus status from the catalog of TCR beta chain sequences. In a later analysis, V and J genes were assigned by comparing TCR nucleotide sequences against IMGT/GENE-DB human TR gene sequences. In a later analysis, CDR3 sequences and most-parsimonious VDJ recombination scenarios were assigned using the TCRdist pipeline. In a later analysis, each TCR beta chain was defined by its CDR3 amino acid sequence together with its V-gene family, and reads without a unique V-gene family were excluded. As a way to deal with suspected cross-contamination and a sequencing artifact, a later analysis dropped 450 to 600 nucleotide sequences that were highly shared and had low generation probability. A later analysis calculated a clonal expansion index for each public chain from normalized within-repertoire ranks of inferred template counts. In a later analysis, generation probabilities were computed using a VDJ recombination model fitted to out-of-frame rearrangements, and the results were checked against IGoR. A later analysis scored TCR-TCR, TCR-HLA and TCR-CMV co-occurrence with hypergeometric tests, applying a repertoire-size bias correction to TCR pairs. A later analysis estimated false discovery rates by permuting HLA or CMV assignments 20 times. In a later analysis, co-occurring TCRs were grouped with DBSCAN, and TCRdist sequence similarity was added when clustering was performed within HLA-allele-positive subsets. For co-occurrence clustering, repertoires with fewer than 30,000 or more than 120,000 public chains were excluded, along with 4 to 6 repertoires with anomalous nucleotide sharing. TCRdb provides this immuneACCESS table in a form limited to in-frame rearrangements. Some clones are lacking; in checked studies, under half of them reflect an unresolved V gene, and why the rest are absent is not known. V, J and clone size derive from that table, while D and trimming were established from the DNA sequence. The sample table contains about 180,000 clones; only one count was recorded for around four fifths of them. The ten largest clones capture approximately 2% of the sample.

Study-wide findings and limitations: Presence/absence analyses assumed roughly uniform sequencing depth across donors, an assumption that may not hold. In this cohort, only TCR beta chains were sequenced, and detectable features were limited by the absence of alpha or paired-chain data. Assigning TCR associations to individual alleles was difficult when HLA alleles, especially DR and DQ, strongly co-occurred. The classifier was reported to diagnose cytomegalovirus status with high specificity and sensitivity in both the original cohort and the validation cohort. A later genetic analysis associated a missense DCLRE1C variant with V-gene and J-gene trimming of TCR beta chains, and an independent cohort replicated the association. While some public TCRs were present in many individuals, most TCR sequences turned up only very rarely across donors. A later analysis found that TCR association rates varied across HLA loci, with DRB1 alleles showing the most associated TCRs and HLA-C alleles the fewest. A later analysis reported that several top co-occurrence clusters appeared linked to parvovirus B19, influenza, CMV and Epstein-Barr virus. According to a later genetic analysis, donors in an Asian-associated ancestry cluster had fewer N-insertions in productive TCRs than the approximately 630-donor mean. According to the authors, the approach could potentially be generalized to other disease states and immunological phenotypes. In vitro tests confirmed that three of the cytomegalovirus-associated TCR beta chains recognize cytomegalovirus antigens. A further reported finding was that TCR beta sequences accurately predicted the HLA-A and HLA-B alleles for most subjects in the first cohort. Because the 87-base-pair reads could not distinguish some IMGT-functional V segments, including TRBV6-2 and TRBV6-3, those segments were excluded. For the cohort, immune exposure information was limited to CMV serostatus. In an earlier analysis of fewer than 700 of the donors, most TCR beta V segments appeared in productive rearrangements about 87% or about 30% of the time, broadly matching IMGT annotations. Most CMV-associated TCR beta chains appeared to be HLA-restricted in a later analysis, and the HLA associations seemed to be driven largely by CMV exposure. The earlier analysis of almost 600 of the donors excluded some 16 rarely observed V segments, including chromosome 9 orphons, because counts were too low. In a later analysis, HLA-associated TCR beta chains were found to be more clonally expanded and to have lower generation probabilities than equally common non-associated chains. A group of highly shared sequence variants was considered likely to be a technical artifact of the sequencing pipeline. The study gave a list of under 200 TCR beta chains associated with cytomegalovirus. Correlated functional status among segregating V segments might be attributable to linkage disequilibrium, but an unknown experimental factor could not be ruled out. HLA typing was unavailable for some donors at each locus, so association tests used only the typed subset. At a false discovery rate of 0.05, a later analysis linked about 16,000 TCR beta sequences to specific HLA alleles.

On this clone: Its cognate antigen has yet to be identified. No much larger clone exists at a distance of one base, and base qualities are not known.

The cysteine opens and the phenylalanine closes a CDR3 of 17 amino acids. This entry keeps only the CDR3 DNA: 51 bases, framed from base 1. CDR1 LGHNA and CDR2 YNFKEQ are derived from the germline V gene. For this chain, trimming is 0 bases at the V end and 1 base at the J end, and the number of junction bases without a gene match is 6. The cohort consisted of more than 650 healthy bone marrow donors. At the time of sampling, every cohort member was nominally healthy, though immune exposures that went unrecorded were likely present. The donor was CMV seronegative and belonged to the group of over 350 seronegative cohort members. Every donor gave a peripheral blood sample, and the peripheral blood mononuclear cells from that sample were used for TCR beta sequencing. Genomic DNA extraction from the blood cell samples was performed with the Qiagen DNeasy Blood Extraction Kit.

The sample consisted of PBMCs. The V and J segments used are TRBV4-2 and TRBJ1-5; 7 bases in the junction line up with TRBD1. The receptor's source is a woman aged 25-40 years in good health and CMV-seronegative. CDR3 loop: CASSQDLEGASNQPQHF. In nucleotides, the sequence is TGTGCCAGCAGCCAAGATCTGGAGGGGGCGAGCAATCAGCCCCAGCATTTT.